Listed below are T cell receptor beta chains from one sample, sequenced in a study of cytomegalovirus exposure and HLA in healthy donors. The assay was immunoSEQ multiplex PCR, and TCRdb's table has in-frame clones only and misses some. Of about 110,000 clones detected, about 85% appear once; the ten largest clones hold roughly 2%. Sequencing was carried out using PBMCs. The receptors shown here come from a woman aged 18-29 years in good health and CMV-seropositive. CDR3s include the opening cysteine and the closing phenylalanine or tryptophan. Fields, in order: V gene, clone size, D gene, J gene, CDR3 DNA, CDR3 protein. The D gene is left open where the match is weak. Clone size, where shown, is once, few, many, or a class for clones that have expanded.

TRBV4-2	.	.	TRBJ1-6	TGTGCCAGCAGCCTATCGGGACTTACCACATATTCACCCCTCCACTTT	CASSLSGLTTYSPLHF
TRBV5-6	.	.	TRBJ1-2	TGTGCCAGCAGCCGACAGGAAAAAAGAGGCTACACCTTC	CASSRQEKRGYTF
TRBV4-1	.	.	TRBJ2-2	TGCGCCAGCAGCCAAGATGGCAGGGGAAGGGGCACCGGGGAGCTGTTTTTT	CASSQDGRGRGTGELFF
TRBV11-2	few	.	TRBJ1-2	TGTGCCAGCAGTCCACCCTCGGGAGGCTATGGCTACACCTTC	CASSPPSGGYGYTF
TRBV5-4	once	.	TRBJ1-1	TGTGCCAGCAGCTTGGAATTGGGAGCTCGCCCCAACACTGAAGCTTTCTTT	CASSLELGARPNTEAFF
TRBV28	.	.	TRBJ1-6	TGTGCCAGCAGTTTCATCTATAATTCACCCCTCCACTTT	CASSFIYNSPLHF
TRBV28	.	TRBD1	TRBJ2-6	TGTGCCAGCAGTTTATTCGGACAGGGGAGCTCTGGGGCCAACGTCCTGACTTTC	CASSLFGQGSSGANVLTF
TRBV7-6	.	TRBD2	TRBJ2-1	TGTGCCAGCAACACGGGGGGCTCCTACAATGAGCAGTTCTTC	CASNTGGSYNEQFF
TRBV23-1	once	.	TRBJ1-2	TGCGCCAGCAGTCAATCGAATTCGCCGCCGGGATTAGACTATGGCTACACCTTC	CASSQSNSPPGLDYGYTF
TRBV2	once	TRBD2	TRBJ2-2	TGTGCCAGCAGTGCTAGCGGGGGGTACACCGGGGAGCTGTTTTTT	CASSASGGYTGELFF
TRBV6-4	.	.	TRBJ2-2	TGTGCCAGCAGTGACTCGAGGGCCACCGGGGAGCTGTTTTTT	CASSDSRATGELFF
TRBV7-9	.	TRBD1	TRBJ1-4	TGTGCCAGCAGTTTTAGCAGGGGGACTAATGAAAAACTGTTTTTT	CASSFSRGTNEKLFF
TRBV19	few	.	TRBJ2-3	TGTGCCAGTAGTACCAGGTTCACAGATACGCAGTATTTT	CASSTRFTDTQYF
TRBV11-1	once	TRBD2	TRBJ2-7	TGTGCCAGCAGTACAACTAGCGCCTACGAGCAGTACTTC	CASSTTSAYEQYF
TRBV29-1	.	TRBD2	TRBJ2-1	TGCAGCGTTGAATGGCGGGGGAGCTCCTACAATGAGCAGTTCTTC	CSVEWRGSSYNEQFF
TRBV7-6	.	.	TRBJ1-6	TGTGCCAGCAGCTTAGGGGGGCGCCTATCACCCCTCCACTTT	CASSLGGRLSPLHF
TRBV20-1	.	TRBD1	TRBJ1-1	TGCAGTGTGGAGGGGGCGATTGAAGCTTTCTTT	CSVEGAIEAFF
TRBV25-1	.	TRBD1	TRBJ1-6	TGTGCCAGCATCGGGACAGGGGGCAACTCACCCCTCCACTTT	CASIGTGGNSPLHF
TRBV6-1	.	.	TRBJ2-3	TGTGCCAGCAGTGAGGCCAGGTCCCTTGGTGATACGCAGTATTTT	CASSEARSLGDTQYF
TRBV7-8	.	TRBD2	TRBJ2-3	TGTGCCAGCCAGCGGGGGGGCCAATATACGCAGTATTTT	CASQRGGQYTQYF